This T cell receptor beta chain is from a study of T cell responses to AZD1222 COVID-19 vaccine. Clones were read by immunoSEQ multiplex PCR, and TCRdb kept only the in-frame ones, dropping some. The profile shows 120,000 to 150,000 clones, more than 70% of them singletons. This clone showed up just once. The V and J ends lost 3 bases and 6 bases respectively, with 6 bases between them. Germline CDR1 reads GTSNPN; CDR2 reads SVGIG (reference sequence). The CDR3 loop spans 11 amino acids. Pooling covered second doses at about 4 or about 12 weeks. This chain links TRBV30 with TRBJ2-1; D unresolved. Sequences were derived from peripheral blood, sampled 28 days after the second AZD1222 dose. This TCR was sampled from an adult who received the AZD1222 COVID-19 vaccine. The CDR3 is CAWSLVNEQFF. The DNA of the CDR3 is TGTGCCTGGAGCCTAGTCAATGAGCAGTTCTTC.